This T cell receptor beta chain was obtained from a study of blood T cell repertoires in COVID-19. Across the study: Italy, Spain and the United States were the sources of the convalescent and acute COVID-19 samples.

Per the original methods: Counts of nucleated cells, estimated from reference gene primer amplification, were obtained. The table came from immunoSEQ multiplex PCR; TCRdb's copy has only in-frame clones and leaves some out. That table gives V, J and clone size, and the DNA gave D and trimming. This sample carries tens of thousands of clones, 89% of them seen once, and the ten largest clones take roughly 1.6%. V shed 3 bases and J shed 3 bases, with 17 bases lying between them. CDR3 length equals 15 residues. Germline V gene lookup returns CDR1 GTSNPN and CDR2 SVGIG (reference sequence). The chain uses TRBV30 and TRBJ1-1; D is possibly TRBD1 (5 bases). Sequenced: peripheral blood. This TCR came from a man aged 55-75 years with acute or convalescent COVID-19. The CDR3 sequence is CAWRAPSPGDTEAFF. In DNA, the CDR3 is TGTGCCTGGAGAGCCCCCAGCCCGGGGGACACTGAAGCTTTCTTT.